The entry below describes one TCR beta chain. As yet, its antigen is unknown. This sample stems from a study of regulatory T cells in long-lasting Graves disease. General study results and limits: More public clonotypes were shared by persistent patients (fewer than 3,000) than by new patients (about 1,000).

Time point of the sample: persistent/refractory GD, antithyroid drugs over 5 years with positive TRAb. PBMC-derived RNA was used for the TCR library. An endocrinology unit in Xi'an, China, supplied the patients. Arm-PCR of CDR3 regions with iRepertoire HTBI primers generated TCR beta libraries. Original processing notes: Looking across samples, the authors found under 70 TRBV and some 13 TRBJ segments. TCRdb called the multiplex PCR reads again in MiXCR, with one record for every CDR3 protein. TCRdb, rather than the study authors, made the V and J calls. Of around 400,000 distinct CDR3 sequences detected, roughly 23% appear once; the ten largest clones hold roughly an eighth. The CDR3 spans 15 residues. Germline CDR1 and CDR2: SGHKS and YYEKEE (reference sequence). Deletions cut 2 bases from V and 6 bases from J, with 16 bases between.

The sample was peripheral blood mononuclear cells (PBMCs), taken when the disease was refractory, from a patient treated with antithyroid drugs. This receptor was identified in a female donor with Graves disease. This rearrangement joins TRBV5-5 to TRBJ2-3; the D gene is possibly TRBD2 (6 bases). In DNA form, the CDR3 reads TGTGCCAGCAGCTTTGGAGGGGCCGTCTGGGATACGCAGTATTTT. Its translation is CASSFGGAVWDTQYF.